The 28 T cell receptor beta chains listed next were all sequenced from one sample in a study of Ad26.COV2.S vaccination and SARS-CoV-2 variants. Treatment: roughly 18 received Ad26.COV2.S at low or high dose, single or two shots; a few received placebo; per-sample allocation not given. All samples were drawn on day 63, counting from the first vaccine or placebo injection. The table came from immunoSEQ multiplex PCR; TCRdb's copy has only in-frame clones and leaves some out. The sample records about 400,000 clones, approximately 87% being singletons. This specimen was peripheral blood, taken in a trial of Ad26.COV2.S vaccine versus placebo. These receptors came from a person aged 18-65 years who received the Ad26.COV2.S COVID-19 vaccine or a placebo.

V is TRBV9 and J is TRBJ2-1; no firm D call. Germline values: CDR1 SGDLS, CDR2 YYNGEE. V lost 0 bases and J 4 bases, leaving 8 bases between the germline ends. The CDR3 covers 14 residues. DNA for the CDR3: TGTGCCAGCAGCGTAGTGGGGTATTACAATGAGCAGTTCTTC. Amino acid sequence: CASSVVGYYNEQFF.

The rearrangement links TRBV2 to TRBJ2-6; D may be TRBD1 or TRBD2 (5 bases each). The CDR3 runs 15 residues. The V end lost 11 bases, the J end lost 0 bases, and 14 bases lay between the germline ends. Germline V CDR1 and CDR2: SNHLY, FYNNEI. CDR3 sequence (DNA): TGTGCCGGTAGTACGGGGACCTCTGGGGCCAACGTCCTGACTTTC. Its protein product is CAGSTGTSGANVLTF.

The sample holds one count of this clone. V and J are TRBV7-3 and TRBJ2-5, with 11 bases matching TRBD2. The CDR3 contains 19 residues. Losses at the gene ends were 1 base for V and 0 bases for J; bases not matched to a gene: 10. The V gene's germline CDR1 is SGHTA and CDR2 FQGTGA. CDR3 amino acids: CASSLIPTSGGTNQETQYF. CDR3 sequence (DNA): TGTGCCAGCAGCTTAATACCCACTAGCGGGGGAACAAACCAAGAGACCCAGTACTTC.

Remarks on this clone: The junction does not match germline at one end; this may be a read error. The chain combines TRBV13 with TRBJ2-3; 9 bases fit TRBD2. Germline V CDR1 and CDR2: PRHDT, FYEKMQ (reference sequence). This CDR3 is built from 14 residues. DNA of the CDR3: TGTGCCAGCAGCCTAGGACTAGCGAGAGATACGCAGTATTTT. Translation: CASSLGLARDTQYF.

The rearrangement links TRBV20-1 to TRBJ2-7; D unresolved. This CDR3 contains 11 residues. Germline values: CDR1 DFQATT, CDR2 SNEGSKA (reference sequence). Trimming shortened V by 2 bases and J by 5 bases, and 7 bases separated the two germline ends. CDR3: CSARQRDEQYF. In DNA, the CDR3 is TGCAGTGCTAGACAACGGGACGAGCAGTACTTC.

The genes are TRBV5-4 and TRBJ2-3; TRBD1 matches at 7 bases. The V gene's germline CDR1 is SGHNT and CDR2 YYREEE (reference sequence). With V trimmed by 5 bases and J by 2 bases, 8 bases remained unmatched. The CDR3 runs to 15 residues. CDR3 sequence (DNA): TGTGCCAGCAGATTCCCGGGACAGAACACAGATACGCAGTATTTT. Translated, it gives CASRFPGQNTDTQYF.

The rearrangement uses TRBV11-2 and TRBJ2-4, with TRBD1 matching over 8 bases. V lost 2 bases and J lost 0; bases outside the gene matches: 0. The germline V gene has CDR1 SGHAT and CDR2 FQNNGV. This CDR3 is built from 15 residues. The CDR3 nucleotides read TGTGCCAGCAGCTTACAGGGGGCAGCCAAAAACATTCAGTACTTC. Translating gives CASSLQGAAKNIQYF.

V is TRBV19 and J is TRBJ1-1; D is ambiguous. Trimming took off 5 bases at V and 1 base at J, with 11 bases between the two ends. Germline V gene lookup returns CDR1 LNHDA and CDR2 SQIVND (reference sequence). There are 14 residues in the CDR3. The DNA of the CDR3 is TGTGCCAGTAGTCCGTGGGCCGCGAACACTGAAGCTTTCTTT. Translating it yields CASSPWAANTEAFF. The entire variable domain, with the rest obtained from reference TRBV19 and TRBJ1-1, is as follows: DGGITQSPKYLFRKEGQNVTLSCEQNLNHDAMYWYRQDPGQGLRLIYYSQIVNDFQKGDIAEGYSVSREKKESFPLTVTSAQKNPTAFYLCASSPWAANTEAFFGQGTRLTVV.

The chain recombines TRBV9 with TRBJ2-1; no definite D call. This CDR3 has 17 residues. Per the germline V gene, CDR1 is SGDLS and CDR2 is YYNGEE. The germline V and J ends were trimmed by 0 bases and 4 bases, with 17 bases remaining between them. The CDR3 DNA follows: TGTGCCAGCAGCGTAGACGTGAGGCAGGAGATTTACAATGAGCAGTTCTTC. It yields the protein CASSVDVRQEIYNEQFF. The whole variable domain, remainder taken from reference TRBV9 and TRBJ2-1, is DSGVTQTPKHLITATGQRVTLRCSPRSGDLSVYWYQQSLDQGLQFLIQYYNGEERAKGNILERFSAQQFPDLHSELNLSSLELGDSALYFCASSVDVRQEIYNEQFFGPGTRLTVL.

The rearrangement joins TRBV6-5 to TRBJ1-1; D not certain. CDR1 and CDR2 from the germline V gene are MNHEY and SVGAGI. V lost 2 bases and J lost 4, with 11 bases in between. This CDR3 is 14 amino acids long. CDR3 sequence: CASSYRLDGTEAFF. In DNA form, the CDR3 reads TGTGCCAGCAGTTACCGCCTGGACGGCACTGAAGCTTTCTTT.

In this sample, this clone turned up a few times. This sequence joins TRBV2 and TRBJ2-7, with a weak D call TRBD1 (6 bases). The CDR3 contains 15 residues. Trimming shortened V by 3 bases and J by 0 bases, and 12 bases separated the two germline ends. Germline CDR1 and CDR2: SNHLY and FYNNEI. The CDR3 is CASSENSGHSYEQYF. Written as DNA, the CDR3 is TGTGCCAGCAGTGAGAATTCGGGACACTCCTACGAGCAGTACTTC. Complete variable domain (other parts from reference TRBV2 and TRBJ2-7): EPEVTQTPSHQVTQMGQEVILRCVPISNHLYFYWYRQILGQKVEFLVSFYNNEISEKSEIFDDQFSVERPDGSNFTLKIRSTKLEDSAMYFCASSENSGHSYEQYFGPGTRLTVT.

The chain carries TRBV7-9 and TRBJ2-5; maybe TRBD2 (6 bases). V shed 3 bases and J shed 1 base, with 9 bases lying between them. Germline V gene sequence: CDR1 SEHNR, CDR2 FQNEAQ (reference sequence). This CDR3 region has 14 residues. The chain's CDR3 is CASSFGSGQETQYF. The CDR3 region has the DNA TGTGCCAGCAGCTTCGGTAGCGGCCAAGAGACCCAGTACTTC.

The genes are TRBV19 and TRBJ1-1; D is unclear. Germline CDR1 and CDR2: LNHDA and SQIVND (reference sequence). The CDR3 is made up of 14 amino acids. Trimming removed 6 bases from V and 0 bases from J, with 11 bases in between. CDR3 in DNA: TGTGCCAGTAGACCTGTAAGATTGAACACTGAAGCTTTCTTT. Amino acid sequence: CASRPVRLNTEAFF.

This rearrangement joins TRBV19 to TRBJ2-4, with 11 bases matching TRBD1. Germline assignment: CDR1 LNHDA and CDR2 SQIVND (reference sequence). V lost 4 bases and J lost 7; bases outside the gene matches: 3. This CDR3 has 14 residues. The CDR3 nucleotides read TGTGCCAGTAGTACTTGGGACAGGGGGAACATTCAGTACTTC. Residues: CASSTWDRGNIQYF.

The CDR3 nucleotides read TGTGCCAGCAGTCATAGGACAGGGGATGCGAATGGCTACACCTTC. Amino acids: CASSHRTGDANGYTF. The chain carries TRBV28 and TRBJ1-2; 9 bases map to TRBD1. V shed 5 bases, J shed 6 bases, and the junction held 10 bases outside the gene matches. The germline gives CDR1 MDHEN, CDR2 SYDVKM. The CDR3 is 15 amino acids.

The rearrangement uses TRBV5-1 and TRBJ1-1; 7 nucleotides agree with TRBD1. Germline CDR1 is SGHRS and CDR2 is YFSETQ. This CDR3 has 15 amino acids. The V and J ends lost 2 bases and 1 base, in that order; junction bases with no gene match: 5. The CDR3 DNA sequence: TGCGCCAGCAGCTTTACCGGGACAGCGAACACTGAAGCTTTCTTT. Amino acid sequence: CASSFTGTANTEAFF.

V and J are TRBV7-6 and TRBJ2-2; D is unresolved. The CDR3 sequence is 16 residues long. Deletions cut 0 bases from V and 1 base from J, with 9 bases between. The germline CDR1 and CDR2 sequences are SGHVS and FNYEAQ. The chain's CDR3 is CASSLAGLLNTGELFF. Written as DNA, the CDR3 is TGTGCCAGCAGCTTAGCGGGCCTACTGAACACCGGGGAGCTGTTTTTT.

The chain joins TRBV7-7 to TRBJ1-4; 8 nucleotides line up with TRBD1. The CDR3 extends over 14 amino acids. V shed 6 bases, J shed 6 bases, and the junction held 6 bases outside the gene matches. The germline V gene encodes CDR1 SSHAT and CDR2 FNYEAQ (reference sequence). CDR3 in amino acids: CASSQQGAYEKLFF. The CDR3 nucleotides are TGTGCCAGCAGTCAGCAGGGGGCTTATGAAAAACTGTTTTTT.

J is TRBJ2-3 and V is TRBV7-8; 9 positions match TRBD2. Germline trimming cut 11 bases from V and 3 bases from J; bases unmatched to any gene: 18. CDR1 is SGHVS, CDR2 FQNEAQ, per germline. The CDR3 loop spans 17 amino acids. Here the CDR3 DNA reads TGTGCCGTTAGCGGGGGTACTCTTCCGCTTAGGACAGATACGCAGTATTTT. Its translation is CAVSGGTLPLRTDTQYF.

This chain links TRBV7-9 with TRBJ2-7; 12 nucleotides align to TRBD2. CDR1 and CDR2 from the germline V gene are SEHNR and FQNEAQ (reference sequence). This CDR3 has 14 amino acids. V trimming: 1 base; J trimming: 7 bases; junction bases outside the gene matches: 2. The CDR3 DNA follows: TGTGCCAGCAGCTTAGGACTAGCGGGGGATGAGCAGTACTTC. Amino acids: CASSLGLAGDEQYF.

The chain combines TRBV7-8 with TRBJ2-5, with D perhaps TRBD2 (6 bases). Trimming stripped 8 bases from V and 2 bases from J, with 24 bases between. This CDR3 region has 17 residues. Germline CDR1 and CDR2: SGHVS and FQNEAQ. Here the CDR3 reads CASGDRDSGVHQETQYF. CDR3 in DNA: TGTGCCAGCGGGGACCGGGACTCGGGGGTCCATCAAGAGACCCAGTACTTC. Looking up the rest from reference TRBV7-8 and TRBJ2-5 gives the full variable domain: GAGVSQSPRYKVAKRGQDVALRCDPISGHVSLFWYQQALGQGPEFLTYFQNEAQLDKSGLPSDRFFAERPEGSVSTLKIQRTQQEDSAVYLCASGDRDSGVHQETQYFGPGTRLLVL.

V gene TRBV7-2 combines with J gene TRBJ1-2; 10 bases line up with TRBD1. The V and J ends lost 1 base and 7 bases, in that order; junction bases with no gene match: 12. Per germline, CDR1 SGHTA and CDR2 FQGNSA. The length of the CDR3 is 17 residues. The CDR3 is CASSLDTGQGIGSGYTF. The CDR3 DNA reads as TGTGCCAGCAGCTTAGATACGGGACAGGGGATTGGATCTGGCTACACCTTC.

As to this clone: The sample holds other DNA sequences that translate to the same CDR3. This chain connects TRBV7-2 to TRBJ1-5; the D gene is possibly TRBD1 (5 bases). Per germline, CDR1 SGHTA and CDR2 FQGNSA. The V end lost 6 bases, the J end lost 0 bases, and 12 bases lay between the germline ends. CDR3 length equals 15 residues. CDR3 sequence (DNA): TGTGCCAGCAGGGCCTCCAGGGATAGCAATCAGCCCCAGCATTTT. Amino acid sequence: CASRASRDSNQPQHF.

V gene TRBV27 combines with J gene TRBJ2-7, with D perhaps TRBD1 (5 bases). V was cut by 4 bases and J by 6 bases, with 13 bases left in between. The V gene's germline CDR1 is MNHEY and CDR2 SMNVEV (reference sequence). The CDR3 runs 13 residues. The CDR3 spells CASSSWTSREQYF. The CDR3 DNA reads as TGTGCCAGCAGTTCCTGGACAAGTCGCGAGCAGTACTTC.

V and J are TRBV9 and TRBJ2-3, with D hard to call. The CDR3 has 13 residues. Germline assignment: CDR1 SGDLS and CDR2 YYNGEE. Trimming removed 4 bases from V and 2 bases from J, with 8 bases in between. The CDR3 DNA reads TGTGCCAGCAGCCCCGGATACACAGATACGCAGTATTTT. Translating it yields CASSPGYTDTQYF.

This chain links TRBV3-1 (or the pseudogene TRBV3-2) with TRBJ2-3; maybe TRBD1 (6 bases). The CDR3 runs to 13 residues. Germline CDR1 and CDR2: LGHDT and YNNKEL (reference sequence). V was clipped by 0 bases and J by 15 bases, with 16 bases between them. In nucleotides, the CDR3 is TGTGCCAGCAGCCAAGATAGCACTTTGGGGACATATTTT. Translation gives CASSQDSTLGTYF.

V usage is TRBV15 and J usage is TRBJ2-3; D gene unclear. Trimming removed 3 bases at V and 3 bases at J, with 4 bases between. The germline V gene encodes CDR1 LNHNV and CDR2 YYDKDF (reference sequence). This CDR3 is 12 amino acids long. The CDR3 nucleotides are TGTGCCACCAGCAGGTTGACAGATACGCAGTATTTT. Translating gives CATSRLTDTQYF. The full variable domain, with the rest looked up from reference TRBV15 and TRBJ2-3, is DAMVIQNPRYQVTQFGKPVTLSCSQTLNHNVMYWYQQKSSQAPKLLFHYYDKDFNNEADTPDNFQSRRPNTSFCFLDIRSPGLGDTAMYLCATSRLTDTQYFGPGTRLTVL.

The chain is built from TRBV30 and TRBJ2-7; the match to TRBD1 covers 7 bases. The CDR3 extends over 14 amino acids. Unmatched junction bases numbered 12, after V lost 6 bases and J lost 4 bases. From germline, CDR1 is GTSNPN and CDR2 SVGIG (reference sequence). This CDR3 reads CACTGTAALYEQYF. CDR3 coding DNA: TGTGCCTGCACCGGGACAGCAGCCTTATACGAGCAGTACTTC.